This T cell receptor (beta chain) was identified during a study of cytomegalovirus exposure and HLA in healthy donors (dated by TCRdb to 2016 to 2017). In terms of the full investigation: An earlier analysis of approximately 640 of the donors reported roughly 300 Gb of sequence data and around 110 million unique TCR beta sequences from about 200 million T cells. Among the 398 genotyped donors, about 85% belonged to the genetic ancestry cluster associated with self-reported Caucasian donors. An early release that covered 500 to 800 HLA-typed donors contained 300 to 350 gigabases of sequencing data and about 84 million unique TCR sequences. About five DR-DQ haplotypes were treated as single units for association and clustering because of strong linkage in the cohort. High-throughput TCR immunosequencing, statistical association of individual TCRs with disease status, and machine learning were combined to predict cytomegalovirus infection status. The study was designed to test whether signatures of past pathogen exposure could be identified by cataloging public T cell receptors. Every repertoire in the discovery cohort had been generated on one and the same sequencing platform. The study profiled the T cell repertoires of 500 to 800 subjects by immunosequencing and related them to cytomegalovirus serostatus. Alongside the repertoire data, information on donor age, sex, ethnicity and CMV serostatus was compiled. HLA typing included class I and class II loci at four-digit resolution. An earlier analysis of 500 to 650 of the donors applied high-throughput TCR beta sequencing to assess whether each TCR beta V gene segment acted as functional or pseudogenic. Along with the 666-subject first cohort, a separate validation cohort of about 110 different subjects was used. Among roughly 400 genotyped donors of the cohort, an average of around 250,000 unique TCR beta nucleotide sequences was sequenced per donor, of which roughly 17% were non-productive. Rather than drawing on any new phenotypic data, the later analysis identified candidate immune exposures from TCR beta sequences and the way those sequences occurred across donors. Typing coverage differed by locus: A, B, C, DRB1 and DQB1 were typed in about 629-630 donors, DQA1 in about 550, DPA1 in around 610, and DPB1 in 450 to 480. In a later analysis, previously published TCR beta repertoires from more than 500 donors were re-analyzed and high-resolution HLA genotyping was added so that TCR occurrence patterns could be studied. In a later genetic analysis, genome-wide SNP genotypes for about 55% of the 666 donors were used, and that subset was treated as a discovery cohort.

As for this clone: Which antigen it targets is not known. No much larger clone is present one base from it, and per-base qualities are unavailable.

On the study overall, not on this receptor specifically: A few of the identified cytomegalovirus-associated TCR beta chains were confirmed in vitro to be specific for cytomegalovirus antigens. A further reported finding was that TCR beta sequences accurately predicted the HLA-A and HLA-B alleles for most subjects in the first cohort. Correlated functional status among segregating V segments might reflect linkage disequilibrium, but an unknown experimental factor could not be ruled out. According to a later analysis, most CMV-associated TCR beta chains appeared to be HLA-restricted, and the HLA associations seemed to be driven largely by CMV exposure. For the cohort, immune exposure information was limited to CMV serostatus. Because counts were too low, about 18 rarely observed V segments, including chromosome 9 orphons, were left out of the earlier analysis of 587 of the donors. Specific HLA alleles were associated with over 15,000 TCR beta sequences at a false discovery rate of 0.05 in a later analysis. The cohort was sequenced for TCR beta chains only, and without alpha or paired-chain data the features that could be detected were limited. Compared with the 666-donor mean, donors in an Asian-associated ancestry cluster had fewer N-insertions in productive TCRs, according to a later genetic analysis. The classifier was reported to diagnose cytomegalovirus status with high specificity and sensitivity in both the original and validation cohorts. When HLA alleles, especially DR and DQ, strongly co-occurred, TCR associations were difficult to assign to individual alleles. In a later analysis, HLA-associated TCR beta chains showed more clonal expansion and lower generation probabilities than non-associated chains that were equally common. In an earlier analysis of some 550 of the donors, most TCR beta V segments were observed in productive rearrangements about 87% or about 30% of the time, broadly matching IMGT annotations. In a later analysis, the rate of TCR association differed among HLA loci, with DRB1 alleles having the most associated TCRs and HLA-C alleles having the fewest. Several of the top co-occurrence clusters appeared to be linked to parvovirus B19, influenza, CMV and Epstein-Barr virus, according to a later analysis. Because the 87-base-pair reads could not distinguish some IMGT-functional V segments, including TRBV6-2 and TRBV6-3, those segments were excluded. Because HLA typing was missing for some donors at each locus, association tests included only the typed subset. While some public TCRs were present in many individuals, most TCR sequences turned up only very rarely across donors. A cluster of highly shared sequence variants was judged likely to be a technical artifact of the sequencing pipeline. In the study, around 160 TCR beta chains were listed as associated with cytomegalovirus. V-gene and J-gene trimming of TCR beta chains was associated with a missense DCLRE1C variant in a later genetic analysis, and the association was replicated in an independent cohort. It was suggested by the authors that the approach could potentially be generalized to other disease states and immunological phenotypes. Presence/absence analyses assumed roughly uniform sequencing depth across donors, an assumption that may not hold.

Libraries were built with the immunoSEQ multiplex PCR assay. For the multiplex PCR, a mixture combining 60 forward primers for TCR Vbeta segments and 13 reverse primers for TCR Jbeta segments was used. The CDR3 region of rearranged TCR beta genes was amplified from genomic DNA by a multiplex PCR assay. Amplified TCR beta libraries were sequenced as 87-base-pair reads on the Illumina HiSeq System. Per the original workflow: Across the 500 to 850 repertoires, a later analysis counted approximately 83 million unique TCR beta chains, around 10 million of which were shared by at least two donors. Raw reads were error-corrected and collapsed into unique sequences by a nearest-neighbor algorithm in which closely related sequences were merged to remove PCR and sequencing errors. Alignment of CDR3 sequences to IMGT reference sequences was used to assign V, D and J gene segments. Each retained sequence needed at least a six-nucleotide match to both a V gene segment and a J gene segment. Rearrangements were classified as productive when the CDR3 lacked stop codons and remained in frame with V and J, and all other rearrangements were classified as non-productive. CDR3 was defined by IMGT convention, running from the second conserved V-encoded cysteine to the conserved J-encoded phenylalanine. In an earlier analysis of more than 550 of the donors, sequences lacking an unambiguous match to a single V gene segment were excluded. In an earlier analysis of almost 600 of the donors, a V segment was called functional when productive rearrangements were above 56.7%, and segregating when the standard deviation between donors exceeded 5%. A statistical classification framework was developed to diagnose cytomegalovirus status using the catalog of TCR beta chain sequences. V and J gene assignment, in a later analysis, came from comparing TCR nucleotide sequences with IMGT/GENE-DB human TR gene sequences. In a later analysis, CDR3 sequences and most-parsimonious VDJ recombination scenarios were assigned using the TCRdist pipeline. In a later analysis, every TCR beta chain was defined by the combination of its CDR3 amino acid sequence and its V-gene family, and reads without a unique V-gene family were dropped. In a later analysis, some 600 highly shared, low-generation-probability nucleotide sequences were removed to address suspected cross-contamination and a sequencing artifact. In a later analysis, a clonal expansion index for each public chain was calculated from normalized within-repertoire ranks of inferred template counts. In a later analysis, generation probabilities were computed using a VDJ recombination model fitted to out-of-frame rearrangements, and the results were checked against IGoR. Hypergeometric tests were used in a later analysis to score TCR-TCR, TCR-HLA and TCR-CMV co-occurrence, with a repertoire-size bias correction applied to the TCR pairs. In a later analysis, false discovery rates were estimated by permuting HLA or CMV assignments 20 times. In a later analysis, co-occurring TCRs were grouped with DBSCAN, and TCRdist sequence similarity was added when clustering was performed within HLA-allele-positive subsets. Repertoires with fewer than 30,000 or more than 120,000 public chains were left out of co-occurrence clustering, as were five repertoires with anomalous nucleotide sharing. TCRdb took this table from immuneACCESS and kept in-frame rearrangements with V and J called. Such tables lack part of the clones; where checked against another copy, unresolved V genes explain under half of the gap, and the rest is unexplained. V, J and clone size are those of that table, while D and trimming were read from the DNA. The sample table contains 150,000 to 200,000 clones; only one count was recorded for 75% to 85% of them. The ten largest account for around 7% of the sample.

The CDR3 numbers 15 residues from cysteine through phenylalanine. CDR3 DNA is the only sequence kept; it has 45 bases, read in frame from the first base. The germline V gene gives CDR1 as SGDLS and CDR2 as YYNGEE. The junction shows trimming of 0 bases on V and 8 bases on J, plus 14 bases between the germline ends. In total, 630 or so healthy bone marrow donors made up the cohort. At the time of sampling, all cohort members were nominally healthy, though unrecorded immune exposures were likely present. The donor was CMV seropositive and belonged to the group of over 250 seropositive cohort members. A peripheral blood sample was provided by each donor, and peripheral blood mononuclear cells were used for TCR beta sequencing. The Qiagen DNeasy Blood Extraction Kit was used to extract genomic DNA from the blood cell samples.

The TCR originated in a man aged 30 to 39 in good health and CMV-seropositive. The sequencing input was PBMCs. The sequence is built from TRBV9 and TRBJ1-4, and TRBD1 may be the D gene, going by 5 matching bases. The DNA sequence is given as TGTGCCAGCAGCGTAGAGCCAGGGAGGGGAGAAAAACTGTTTTTT. Translated, this gives CASSVEPGRGEKLFF.